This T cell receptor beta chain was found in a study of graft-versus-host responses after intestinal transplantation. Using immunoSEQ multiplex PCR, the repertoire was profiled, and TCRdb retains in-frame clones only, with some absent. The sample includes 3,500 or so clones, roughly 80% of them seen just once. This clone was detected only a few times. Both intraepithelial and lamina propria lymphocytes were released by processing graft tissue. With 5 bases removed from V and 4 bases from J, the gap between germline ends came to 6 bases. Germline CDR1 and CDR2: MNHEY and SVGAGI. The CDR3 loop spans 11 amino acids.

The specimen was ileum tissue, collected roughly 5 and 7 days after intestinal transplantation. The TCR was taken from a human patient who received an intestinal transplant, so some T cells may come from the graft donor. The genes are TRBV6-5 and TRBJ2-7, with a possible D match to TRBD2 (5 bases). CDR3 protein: CASSGGYEQYF. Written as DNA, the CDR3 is TGTGCCAGCAGTGGAGGATACGAGCAGTACTTC.